This passage covers 5 T cell receptor beta chains from one sample sequenced in a study of molecular identifiers for immune sequencing clone quantification. TCRdb passed the PCR reads through MiXCR, listing each CDR3 protein once. The sample contains about 65,000 distinct CDR3 sequences, around 17% of which appear only once. What was sequenced was naive CD8+ T cells from blood, with Jurkat cell RNA spiked in. Subset meaning: FACS-sorted CD8+CD4-CCR7+CD45RA+ naive T cells. The receptors shown here come from a human donor in good health. Some libraries in this study had Jurkat cell RNA spiked in.

This clonotype occurred many times. The V and J genes are TRBV30 and TRBJ1-1, with D hard to call. The germline V gene encodes CDR1 GTSNPN and CDR2 SVGIG (reference sequence). Trimming pared 4 bases from V and 1 base from J, leaving 10 bases between. The CDR3 contains 13 residues. The DNA of the CDR3 is TGTGCCTGGACCGGCAGTAAGAACACTGAAGCTTTCTTT. It yields the protein CAWTGSKNTEAFF.

This clonotype was seen a handful of times. V is TRBV27 and J is TRBJ2-1; D might be TRBD1 (6 bases). In germline, CDR1 is MNHEY, CDR2 SMNVEV (reference sequence). The V and J ends lost 6 bases and 4 bases respectively, with 10 bases between them. The CDR3 runs to 13 residues. CDR3 sequence (DNA): TGTGCCAGCAGCCAGGGGCTGTACAATGAGCAGTTCTTC. Amino acids: CASSQGLYNEQFF.

This clonotype was seen more than once but under ten times. The genes are TRBV27 and TRBJ2-1; TRBD2 matches at 8 bases. Looked up from germline, CDR1 is MNHEY and CDR2 is SMNVEV (reference sequence). J lost 6 bases, V lost 4 bases, and 8 bases had no gene match. The CDR3 is made up of 15 amino acids. CDR3 nucleotides: TGTGCCAGCAGTTCGGGAGGAGCGGGAGTCAATGAGCAGTTCTTC. It is translated as CASSSGGAGVNEQFF.

As regards this clonotype: A much larger clonotype is one base distant, so this may be a read error. The rearrangement joins TRBV9 to TRBJ2-7; D gene ambiguous. Germline CDR1 is SGDLS and CDR2 is YYNGEE. The CDR3 covers 12 residues. The CDR3 DNA reads TGTGCCAGCAGCGTAGGGTCTGGCGAGCGGTACTTC. Its translation is CASSVGSGERYF. The full variable domain, completed using reference TRBV9 and TRBJ2-7, is DSGVTQTPKHLITATGQRVTLRCSPRSGDLSVYWYQQSLDQGLQFLIQYYNGEERAKGNILERFSAQQFPDLHSELNLSSLELGDSALYFCASSVGSGERYFGPGTRLTVT.

At least ten counts were recorded for this clonotype. The chain uses TRBV7-9 and TRBJ2-1, with 9 bases that match TRBD2. Germline assignment: CDR1 SEHNR and CDR2 FQNEAQ (reference sequence). This CDR3 spans 15 amino acids. The junction had 6 bases not matched to a gene; V was cut back by 3 bases and J by 6 bases. The DNA for the CDR3 is TGTGCCAGCAGCTTTGTAGCGGGAGTCTTCAATGAGCAGTTCTTC. Its translation is CASSFVAGVFNEQFF.